Below are 30 T cell receptor beta chains sequenced from a single sample in a study of CD4 and CD8 cells across lung adenocarcinoma regions (dated by TCRdb to 2017 to 2018). Libraries were prepared through PCR. TCRdb shows the sequencer as HiSeq X Ten. Using fastp at Q25 and MiXCR, TCRdb reprocessed the public reads and kept productive beta chains. Each entry merges the rows of one CDR3 protein and shows their most common DNA and genes. Present in this sample are several thousand distinct CDR3 sequences, 45% to 65% of which were seen just once. About 20% of the sample is in the top ten clones. The source material was CD8+ T cells from the center of a lung tumor. This sample's cell subset or site label indicates: tumor center region. These receptors were taken from a female donor with lung adenocarcinoma. The CD4 and CD8 labels of this study may be unreliable.

Turning to this clonotype: At one of its ends the junction is not consistent with the germline gene, which may arise from a read error. The V gene is TRBV7-8, the J gene TRBJ2-4, with D possibly matching TRBD1 (6 bases). The CDR3 sequence is 16 residues long. Germline loops: CDR1 SGHVS, CDR2 FQNEAQ. CDR3 protein: CASSVSESRDKNIQYF. DNA for the CDR3: TGTGCCAGCAGCGTATCGGAAAGCAGGGACAAAAACATCCAGTACTTC.

This chain links TRBV6-5 with TRBJ2-2; D possibly uses TRBD1 or TRBD2 (5 bases each). This CDR3 has 15 residues. V dropped 2 bases and J dropped 16 bases, with 23 bases sitting between them. Germline V gene sequence: CDR1 MNHEY, CDR2 SVGAGI. The CDR3 spells CASSYQGYGTGAQFF. The CDR3 bases are TGTGCCAGCAGTTACCAAGGATATGGCACCGGGGCGCAGTTTTTT.

The gene calls are TRBV9 and TRBJ2-6, with 13 nucleotides matching TRBD2. This CDR3 has 18 residues. Trimming removed 4 bases from V and 4 bases from J; junction bases left unmatched: 8. Germline V CDR1 and CDR2: SGDLS, YYNGEE. The CDR3 nucleotides read TGTGCCAGCAGCTTCCAGACTAGCGGGGGGCCAGGGGCCAACGTCCTGACTTTC. This gives the protein CASSFQTSGGPGANVLTF.

About this clonotype itself: One end of the junction fails to match germline, which may point to a read error. CDR3 sequence reads: CASCVIRKASQLF. DNA of the CDR3: TGTGCCAGCTGTGTTATAAGGAAGGCGTCCCAGCTCTTC. The chain uses TRBV27 and TRBJ2-5; D gene ambiguous. Germline V gene lookup returns CDR1 MNHEY and CDR2 SMNVEV (reference sequence). This CDR3 spans 13 amino acids.

The chain uses TRBV18 and TRBJ2-7; D unclear. Trimming shortened V by 2 bases and J by 5 bases, and 7 bases separated the two germline ends. The CDR3 runs to 12 residues. Germline V gives CDR1 KGHSH, CDR2 LQKENI. The CDR3 nucleotides read TGTGCCAGCTCACCAGGCCGGGACGAGCAGTACTTC. Its protein is CASSPGRDEQYF.

The V call is TRBV24-1, the J call TRBJ2-3; perhaps TRBD2 as D (6 bases). V lost 4 bases and J lost 4, with 17 bases in between. Per the germline V gene, CDR1 is KGHDR and CDR2 is SFDVKD. The CDR3 spans 16 residues. In DNA form, the CDR3 reads TGTGCCACCAGTGACCCCGGGGTGCTAGCGCCAGATACGCAGTATTTT. Protein sequence: CATSDPGVLAPDTQYF.

Relative to its sample, this clonotype is medium-sized. The J gene is TRBJ2-3, the V gene TRBV11-3, with TRBD2 matching 10 bases. Per the germline V gene, CDR1 is SGHNT and CDR2 is YENEEA. CDR3 size: 18 residues. Trimming removed 1 base from V and 2 bases from J; junction bases left unmatched: 9. The CDR3 sequence is CASSLGAGGPLITDTQYF. Written as DNA, the CDR3 is TGTGCCAGCAGCTTAGGAGCGGGAGGGCCTCTGATCACAGATACGCAGTATTTT.

Concerning this clonotype: The junction and the germline gene differ at one end; a read error may be behind it. This chain uses TRBV6-1 with TRBJ1-1, with D tentatively TRBD1 (5 bases). The germline V gene encodes CDR1 MNHNS and CDR2 SASEGT. The CDR3 extends over 13 amino acids. CDR3 residues: CASSEAPGTRSLF. In DNA form, the CDR3 reads TGTGCCAGCAGTGAAGCGCCAGGGACTCGGTCCCTCTTT.

This clonotype was counted many times. A read error may produce the germline difference seen at one junction end. This chain links TRBV12-3 or TRBV12-4 with TRBJ1-2; D is possibly TRBD1 (5 bases). This CDR3 is 12 amino acids long. For the CDR3, the DNA is TGTGCCAGCAGTTTGCAAGGGGCGAAATCCCTCTTC. It specifies CASSLQGAKSLF.

This clonotype has a handful of counts. This chain's CDR3 is CATSSYIAGEDTQYF. The CDR3 DNA reads as TGTGCCACCAGCTCCTATATAGCGGGAGAGGATACCCAGTACTTC. The rearrangement joins TRBV15 to TRBJ2-5; 9 nucleotides line up with TRBD2. V dropped 5 bases and J dropped 8; count of bases not matched to a gene: 12. Per germline, CDR1 LNHNV and CDR2 YYDKDF (reference sequence). There are 15 residues in the CDR3.

This clonotype was observed at least ten times. The J gene is TRBJ2-1, the V gene TRBV27, with D perhaps being TRBD1 or TRBD2 (5 bases each). Gene TRBJ2-7 matches the end of the DNA better, so the J call may be wrong. The CDR3 sequence is 14 residues long. Germline V gives CDR1 MNHEY, CDR2 SMNVEV (reference sequence). The CDR3 loop reads CASSPRPGSDEQYF. For the CDR3, the DNA is TGTGCCAGCAGTCCCCGACCAGGGAGTGATGAGCAGTACTTC.

V and J are TRBV11-3 and TRBJ1-6; D remains ambiguous. This CDR3 contains 13 residues. V was clipped by 1 base and J by 10 bases, with 8 bases between them. The germline gives CDR1 SGHNT, CDR2 YENEEA. The CDR3: CASSLGPESPLHF. The CDR3 nucleotides read TGTGCCAGCAGCTTAGGACCGGAATCACCCCTCCACTTT.

The chain recombines TRBV11-2 with TRBJ1-2; no firm D call. CDR3 length equals 13 residues. V lost 8 bases and J 1 base, leaving 11 bases between the germline ends. Looked up from germline, CDR1 is SGHAT and CDR2 is FQNNGV. The CDR3 here is CASGGRNNYGYTF. CDR3 coding DNA: TGTGCCAGCGGCGGGAGAAATAACTATGGCTACACCTTC.

In this sample, this clonotype is large. This chain links TRBV7-6 with TRBJ2-3; D is perhaps TRBD1 (6 bases). The CDR3 is 15 residues long. Germline lookup yields CDR1 SGHVS and CDR2 FNYEAQ. V lost 1 base, J lost 4 bases, and 12 bases lay in between. CDR3 in amino acids: CASSLEGDAADTQYF. CDR3 bases: TGTGCCAGCAGCTTAGAGGGGGACGCCGCAGATACGCAGTATTTT.

This clonotype has a count of ten or more. V gene TRBV27 combines with J gene TRBJ1-1; 10 bases match TRBD1. Per germline, CDR1 MNHEY and CDR2 SMNVEV (reference sequence). J was trimmed by 3 bases and V by 3 bases; bases with no gene match: 4. This CDR3 has 15 residues. The CDR3 DNA follows: TGTGCCAGCAGTTTCTCCGGGACAGGGGACACTGAAGCTTTCTTT. It translates to CASSFSGTGDTEAFF.

Note on this clonotype: A read error may account for a junction end that differs from germline. The V gene is TRBV27, the J gene TRBJ2-5, with D possibly being TRBD2 (8 bases). This CDR3 is built from 18 residues. CDR1 is MNHEY and CDR2 is SMNVEV in the germline V gene (reference sequence). Written as DNA, the CDR3 is TGTGCCAGCAGTCAGGGGGGGGCGGGGGGCCGAGACCAAGACACCCAGTACTTC. This codes for CASSQGGAGGRDQDTQYF.

This chain connects TRBV7-2 to TRBJ2-3, with TRBD2 as a possible D gene (6 bases). The CDR3 spans 12 residues. Looked up from germline, CDR1 is SGHTA and CDR2 is FQGNSA. Written as DNA, the CDR3 is TGTGCGGGGAGGTTTCGAGCGAACACGCAGTATTTT. This translates into CAGRFRANTQYF.

This clonotype has only a few counts. The chain links TRBV12-3 or TRBV12-4 to TRBJ2-7; D may be TRBD1 (5 bases). V was shortened by 2 bases and J by 1 base, with 15 bases between the two germline ends. The CDR3 loop spans 16 amino acids. This chain's CDR3 is CASSLTSGSESYEQYF. The CDR3 coding sequence is TGTGCCAGCAGTTTAACGTCAGGGTCTGAATCCTACGAGCAGTACTTC.

This clonotype was seen more than once but under ten times. The chain carries TRBV11-2 and TRBJ2-2; no clear D. Germline V gene lookup returns CDR1 SGHAT and CDR2 FQNNGV. V lost 8 bases to trimming and J lost 0 bases, with 13 bases between them. The CDR3 length is 15 residues. DNA of the CDR3: TGTGCCAGCCCCCGCACAGCCTCGAACACCGGGGAGCTGTTTTTT. It specifies CASPRTASNTGELFF. Using reference TRBV11-2 and TRBJ2-2 for the parts outside the CDR3, the full variable domain is EAGVAQSPRYKIIEKRQSVAFWCNPISGHATLYWYQQILGQGPKLLIQFQNNGVVDDSQLPKDRFSAERLKGVDSTLKIQPAKLEDSAVYLCASPRTASNTGELFFGEGSRLTVL.

This clonotype has a handful of counts. The CDR3 bases are TGTGCCAGCAGTGAAGATGTTAGCGGGAGAGTGCAGTACTTC. This sequence encodes CASSEDVSGRVQYF. The J gene is TRBJ2-7, the V gene TRBV6-1; TRBD2 matches 9 bases. J gave up 9 bases and V 1 base, and 7 bases lay outside the gene matches. CDR1 MNHNS and CDR2 SASEGT come from the germline V gene. CDR3 length equals 14 residues.

Ten or more counts support this clonotype. The V and J genes are TRBV6-5 and TRBJ2-3; the match to TRBD2 covers 8 bases. Looked up from germline, CDR1 is MNHEY and CDR2 is SVGAGI. V lost 4 bases, J lost 2 bases, and 11 bases stayed unmatched. The CDR3 loop spans 17 amino acids. As DNA, the CDR3 is TGTGCCAGCAGTTCGGGGAAAGCGGGAGCCGACACAGATACGCAGTATTTT. It encodes CASSSGKAGADTDTQYF.

V gene TRBV6-1 combines with J gene TRBJ2-4, with 7 nucleotides matching TRBD1. Trimming cost V 8 bases and J 6 bases; bases outside gene matches: 16. Germline V gene data show CDR1 as MNHNS and CDR2 as SASEGT. CDR3 length equals 16 residues. Here the CDR3 reads CASPHPTGWGPNIQYF. In DNA form, the CDR3 reads TGTGCCAGCCCACACCCGACAGGGTGGGGGCCAAACATTCAGTACTTC.

This clonotype was seen many times. The J gene is TRBJ2-2, the V gene TRBV5-4, with 11 bases lining up with TRBD1. CDR3 length: 13 residues. The V segment lost 9 bases and the J segment 7 bases; nucleotides outside the gene matches: 5. Germline V gene sequence: CDR1 SGHNT, CDR2 YYREEE (reference sequence). The CDR3 region has the DNA TGTGCCACTGGACAGGGGGCAAGCGGGGAGCTGTTTTTT. Protein product: CATGQGASGELFF.

This clonotype was observed at least ten times. This chain links TRBV6-1 with TRBJ1-1; D uncertain. The CDR3 length is 12 residues. CDR1 is MNHNS, CDR2 SASEGT, per germline. The germline V and J ends were trimmed by 1 base and 4 bases, with 4 bases remaining between them. Here the CDR3 reads CASSEGGTEAFF. The CDR3 bases are TGTGCCAGCAGTGAAGGGGGCACTGAAGCTTTCTTT.

Turning to this clonotype: An end of the junction does not agree with germline; a read error may underlie this. This chain connects TRBV11-3 to TRBJ2-4, with 7 positions matching TRBD1. CDR1 is SGHNT, CDR2 YENEEA, per germline. The CDR3 covers 13 residues. The CDR3 sequence: CARGPGQGDIQYF. DNA of the CDR3: TGTGCCCGCGGCCCGGGTCAGGGGGACATCCAGTACTTC.

Many counts were recorded for this clonotype. The chain recombines TRBV12-3 or TRBV12-4 with TRBJ2-2; the D gene is possibly TRBD2 (5 bases). V was cut by 5 bases and J by 1 base, with 26 bases left in between. This CDR3 comprises 20 residues. The CDR3 loop reads CASSPNISPGPRVNTGELFF. The DNA for the CDR3 is TGTGCCAGCAGTCCAAATATATCGCCGGGCCCGCGGGTGAACACCGGGGAGCTGTTTTTT.

CDR3 residues: CASSYILAGAYEQYF. In DNA form, the CDR3 reads TGTGCCAGCAGTTACATACTAGCGGGTGCCTACGAGCAGTACTTC. V is TRBV6-2 or TRBV6-3 and J is TRBJ2-1; TRBD2 matches at 9 bases. The DNA end is a closer match to TRBJ2-7, so the J assignment may be wrong. Germline V gene sequence: CDR1 MNHEY, CDR2 SVGEGT. The CDR3 has 15 amino acids.

Remarks on this clonotype: One end of the junction is discordant with germline, which a read error may explain. The V call is TRBV7-7, the J call TRBJ2-4; D not certain. The CDR3 length is 15 residues. Germline V gene data show CDR1 as SSHAT and CDR2 as FNYEAQ (reference sequence). The CDR3 loop reads CASSLGLCATDTQYF. The DNA of the CDR3 is TGTGCTAGCAGCTTGGGGTTGTGTGCCACAGACACTCAGTACTTC. The full variable domain, completed using reference TRBV7-7 and TRBJ2-4, is GAGVSQSPRYKVTKRGQDVTLRCDPISSHATLYWYQQALGQGPEFLTYFNYEAQPDKSGLPSDRFSAERPEGSISTLTIQRTEQRDSAMYRCASSLGLCATDTQYFGAGTRLSVL.

This chain uses TRBV6-1 with TRBJ2-2; D uncertain. The V end was cut by 7 bases, the J end by 6 bases, with 18 bases between. The CDR3 sequence is 15 residues long. Germline assignment: CDR1 MNHNS and CDR2 SASEGT. CDR3 nucleotides: TGTGCCAGCATGAAAAGCGCCGGAGTCCCCGGGGAGCTGTTTTTT. Its protein is CASMKSAGVPGELFF.

This clonotype qualifies as medium-sized. The chain combines TRBV6-1 with TRBJ1-5, with D uncertain. CDR1 and CDR2 (germline): MNHNS, SASEGT. This CDR3 spans 13 amino acids. Deletions cut 0 bases from V and 9 bases from J, with 9 bases between. CDR3 amino acids: CASSEAFDLPQHF. The CDR3 nucleotides are TGTGCCAGCAGTGAAGCATTCGATCTGCCCCAGCATTTT.